This T cell receptor (beta chain) was obtained from a study of early T cells in non-severe SARS-CoV-2 infection. This clonotype has more than one count but fewer than ten. The germline V gene has CDR1 SQVTM and CDR2 ANQGSEA. The CDR3 contains 12 residues. The germline V and J ends were trimmed by 5 bases and 4 bases, with 10 bases remaining between them. TCRdb called the 5' RACE reads again in MiXCR, with one record for every CDR3 protein. The profile covers 66,000 or so distinct CDR3 sequences, with around 13% appearing a single time and 8% to 10% taken by the ten largest. Sequenced input: whole blood. The chain has TRBV29-1 and TRBJ2-3; D is possibly TRBD1 or TRBD2 (5 bases each). The sequence came from an adult who was a healthcare worker with PCR-confirmed SARS-CoV-2 infection or an uninfected control (not recorded which). CDR3 in DNA: TGCAGCGTTCGGCAGGGAGCAGATACGCAGTATTTT. This encodes CSVRQGADTQYF.